Below, 22 T cell receptor beta chains from the same sample are listed, as sequenced in a study of blood T cell repertoires in COVID-19. Generated by immunoSEQ multiplex PCR, the TCRdb table keeps only in-frame clones and is missing some. This table has some 270,000 clones, around 83% appearing once. The material sequenced was PBMCs or T cells enriched from blood (not recorded which). Every receptor here comes from a woman aged 45-65 years who had been exposed to COVID-19.

The V gene is TRBV29-1, the J gene TRBJ1-1; D call uncertain. Per germline, CDR1 SQVTM and CDR2 ANQGSEA. V gave up 3 bases and J gave up 4 bases, with 15 bases separating them. This CDR3 has 14 residues. CDR3 nucleotides: TGCAGCGTTGATCGGGCCGGAGGTGGCACTGAAGCTTTCTTT. The encoded protein is CSVDRAGGGTEAFF.

This chain uses TRBV6-1 with TRBJ2-1; D is perhaps TRBD1 (6 bases). Germline CDR1 reads MNHNS; CDR2 reads SASEGT. Trimming shortened V by 2 bases and J by 6 bases, and 11 bases separated the two germline ends. This CDR3 region has 14 residues. CDR3 bases: TGTGCCAGCAGTGAAATACAGGGTCTCAATGAGCAGTTCTTC. Its translation: CASSEIQGLNEQFF.

The rearrangement joins TRBV15 to TRBJ2-2, with TRBD1 matching over 9 bases. The CDR3 has 16 residues. Germline assignment: CDR1 LNHNV and CDR2 YYDKDF (reference sequence). The V gene end was trimmed by 5 bases and the J gene end by 3 bases; junction bases not matched to a gene: 7. The CDR3 loop is CATSATGGWDTGELFF. Here the CDR3 DNA reads TGTGCCACCAGCGCCACAGGGGGCTGGGACACCGGGGAGCTGTTTTTT.

This rearrangement joins TRBV4-3 to TRBJ2-2; perhaps TRBD2 as D (6 bases). Trimming left V 4 bases short and J 1 base short, with 10 bases between. Germline lookup yields CDR1 LGHNA and CDR2 YSLEER. The CDR3 has 15 amino acids. The CDR3, as DNA: TGCGCCAGCAGCCTGTATAGCGGGAACACCGGGGAGCTGTTTTTT. Its protein is CASSLYSGNTGELFF.

Written as DNA, the CDR3 is TGTGCCAGCAGCCCCGGGGGGCTCCCAGATACGCAGTATTTT. As protein: CASSPGGLPDTQYF. The chain recombines TRBV13 with TRBJ2-3; a possible D gene is TRBD2 (7 bases). Germline lookup yields CDR1 PRHDT and CDR2 FYEKMQ (reference sequence). Trimming removed 5 bases at V and 4 bases at J, with 13 bases between. The CDR3 contains 14 residues.

The J gene is TRBJ1-2, the V gene TRBV19; the match to TRBD1 covers 7 bases. J lost 5 bases, V lost 8 bases, and 8 bases had no gene match. CDR1 is LNHDA, CDR2 SQIVND, per germline (reference sequence). CDR3 length: 13 residues. The CDR3 region is CASRDRIYYGYTF. DNA for the CDR3: TGTGCCAGTCGGGACAGAATTTATTATGGCTACACCTTC.

In regard to this clone: The junction differs from germline at one of its ends, possibly a read error. The chain combines TRBV2 with TRBJ2-7; weak D call: TRBD2 (6 bases). Germline V gene data show CDR1 as SNHLY and CDR2 as FYNNEI. The CDR3 is made up of 11 amino acids. CDR3 sequence (DNA): TGTGCCAGCAGCGCTACCGGGACTTTGGCCTTC. This sequence encodes CASSATGTLAF. Based on the CDR3 plus reference TRBV2 and TRBJ2-7, the full variable domain is EPEVTQTPSHQVTQMGQEVILRCVPISNHLYFYWYRQILGQKVEFLVSFYNNEISEKSEIFDDQFSVERPDGSNFTLKIRSTKLEDSAMYFCASSATGTLAFGPGTRLTVT.

The chain carries TRBV21-1 and TRBJ1-5; TRBD1, the table's D call, lacks a check against the DNA. TRBV21-1 is described as a pseudogene. The CDR3 length is 17 residues. This chain's CDR3 is CASSDYETGQFSQPQHF. The CDR3 DNA reads TGTGCCAGCAGCGACTACGAGACGGGACAGTTCAGTCAGCCCCAGCATTTT.

The CDR3 protein is CASSFRTNEQYF. DNA of the CDR3: TGCGCCAGCAGCTTTCGAACTAACGAGCAGTACTTC. V usage is TRBV5-1 and J usage is TRBJ2-7, with D unclear. Germline V gene sequence: CDR1 SGHRS, CDR2 YFSETQ. The CDR3 length is 12 residues. Trimming removed 2 bases at V and 5 bases at J, with 8 bases between.

CDR3: CASGVKQGRNYGYTF. CDR3 nucleotide sequence: TGTGCCAGCGGGGTCAAACAGGGTAGGAACTATGGCTACACCTTC. The chain has TRBV27 and TRBJ1-2, with D maybe TRBD1 (6 bases). The ends were cut back, 8 bases at V and 2 bases at J, with 18 bases in the middle. CDR1 MNHEY and CDR2 SMNVEV come from the germline V gene (reference sequence). The CDR3 has 15 residues.

The V gene is TRBV5-4, the J gene TRBJ2-7; D is unclear. Trimming pared 1 base from V and 1 base from J, leaving 6 bases between. Germline values: CDR1 SGHNT, CDR2 YYREEE (reference sequence). There are 13 residues in the CDR3. CDR3 region: CASSLYNSYEQYF. CDR3 nucleotide sequence: TGTGCCAGCAGCTTGTACAATTCCTACGAGCAGTACTTC. The full variable domain, with the rest looked up from reference TRBV5-4 and TRBJ2-7, is ETGVTQSPTHLIKTRGQQVTLRCSSQSGHNTVSWYQQALGQGPQFIFQYYREEENGRGNFPPRFSGLQFPNYSSELNVNALELDDSALYLCASSLYNSYEQYFGPGTRLTVT.

The V call is TRBV28, the J call TRBJ2-1; D is possibly TRBD2 (6 bases). The V end lost 3 bases, the J end lost 4 bases, and 16 bases lay between the germline ends. This CDR3 comprises 16 residues. From germline, CDR1 is MDHEN and CDR2 SYDVKM. CDR3 nucleotides: TGTGCCAGCAGTTTTAGAGGAGGGGTCCTGTACAATGAGCAGTTCTTC. As protein: CASSFRGGVLYNEQFF.

The V gene is TRBV18, the J gene TRBJ1-2; the D is unclear. The germline CDR1 and CDR2 sequences are KGHSH and LQKENI. V was cut by 3 bases and J by 1 base, with 12 bases left in between. This CDR3 comprises 15 residues. The CDR3 DNA reads TGTGCCAGCTCACCTGTACAGAGTTTTAACTATGGCTACACCTTC. As protein: CASSPVQSFNYGYTF.

The chain has TRBV11-2 and TRBJ2-1; possibly TRBD1 for D (5 bases). The CDR3 is made up of 14 amino acids. The V gene's germline CDR1 is SGHAT and CDR2 FQNNGV. V was trimmed by 6 bases and J by 7 bases, leaving 16 bases between them. The CDR3 nucleotides are TGTGCCAGCAGTCAACCTCACAGGAGAAATGAGCAGTTCTTC. Protein product: CASSQPHRRNEQFF.

This chain links TRBV10-3 with TRBJ2-1; 9 bases are a match to TRBD1. The V gene's germline CDR1 is ENHRY and CDR2 SYGVKD. The V gene end was trimmed by 4 bases and the J gene end by 7 bases; junction bases not matched to a gene: 8. CDR3 size: 15 residues. CDR3 DNA: TGTGCCATCAGTGGGGATACGGGACAGGGTAATGAGCAGTTCTTC. This encodes CAISGDTGQGNEQFF.

The chain joins TRBV11-2 to TRBJ2-4; D may be TRBD2 (6 bases). The CDR3 consists of 16 residues. V was pared by 5 bases and J by 1 base, with 15 bases between. Germline V gene sequence: CDR1 SGHAT, CDR2 FQNNGV. CDR3 region: CASSRSSSAAKNIQYF. CDR3 DNA sequence: TGTGCCAGCAGCCGATCCTCTAGCGCCGCCAAAAACATTCAGTACTTC.

CDR3 residues: CAISGLDNEQFF. The CDR3 nucleotides are TGTGCCATCAGTGGGCTCGACAATGAGCAGTTCTTC. The chain combines TRBV10-3 with TRBJ2-1; D is undetermined. CDR3 length: 12 amino acids. Germline CDR1 is ENHRY and CDR2 is SYGVKD. Trimming took off 4 bases at V and 5 bases at J, with 6 bases between the two ends.

CDR3 residues: CSVDDSTYGYTF. DNA of the CDR3: TGCAGCGTTGACGACTCAACCTATGGCTACACCTTC. The chain employs TRBV29-1 and TRBJ1-2; the D is unclear. CDR3 size: 12 residues. The V end was cut by 3 bases, the J end by 4 bases, with 9 bases between. From germline, CDR1 is SQVTM and CDR2 ANQGSEA. Supplemented by reference TRBV29-1 and TRBJ1-2, the full variable domain reads SAVISQKPSRDICQRGTSLTIQCQVDSQVTMMFWYRQQPGQSLTLIATANQGSEATYESGFVIDKFPISRPNLTFSTLTVSNMSPEDSSIYLCSVDDSTYGYTFGSGTRLTVV.

This clone has at least ten counts. V gene TRBV5-1 combines with J gene TRBJ1-1; D is uncertain. The V end lost 8 bases, the J end lost 0 bases, and 11 bases lay between the germline ends. The germline V gene has CDR1 SGHRS and CDR2 YFSETQ. This CDR3 has 13 amino acids. The CDR3 bases are TGCGCCAGAGCCCCCTATTTGAACACTGAAGCTTTCTTT. It is translated as CARAPYLNTEAFF.

This clone showed up just once. V and J are TRBV6-5 and TRBJ1-1; 7 nucleotides align to TRBD1. Trimming at V came to 6 bases and at J to 3 bases, leaving 7 bases not matched to a gene. Per the germline V gene, CDR1 is MNHEY and CDR2 is SVGAGI. This CDR3 region has 14 residues. The CDR3 nucleotides are TGTGCCAGCAGCGCACTACAGGGGTACACTGAAGCTTTCTTT. This gives the protein CASSALQGYTEAFF.

The CDR3 DNA sequence: TGCGCCAGCAGCCAGGACAGGGGGCACACCATATATTTT. This encodes CASSQDRGHTIYF. J is TRBJ1-3 and V is TRBV4-1, with TRBD1 matching 11 bases. This CDR3 contains 13 residues. Unmatched junction bases numbered 0, after V lost 3 bases and J lost 8 bases. CDR1 MGHRA and CDR2 YSYEKL come from the germline V gene.

This chain links TRBV18 with TRBJ2-2; 8 bases are shared with TRBD1. Germline CDR1 reads KGHSH; CDR2 reads LQKENI. The CDR3 is made up of 18 amino acids. Trimming cost V 4 bases and J 1 base; bases outside gene matches: 11. CDR3 sequence (DNA): TGTGCCAGCTCACGACTACAAACCACAGGGGGGAACACCGGGGAGCTGTTTTTT. This translates into CASSRLQTTGGNTGELFF.